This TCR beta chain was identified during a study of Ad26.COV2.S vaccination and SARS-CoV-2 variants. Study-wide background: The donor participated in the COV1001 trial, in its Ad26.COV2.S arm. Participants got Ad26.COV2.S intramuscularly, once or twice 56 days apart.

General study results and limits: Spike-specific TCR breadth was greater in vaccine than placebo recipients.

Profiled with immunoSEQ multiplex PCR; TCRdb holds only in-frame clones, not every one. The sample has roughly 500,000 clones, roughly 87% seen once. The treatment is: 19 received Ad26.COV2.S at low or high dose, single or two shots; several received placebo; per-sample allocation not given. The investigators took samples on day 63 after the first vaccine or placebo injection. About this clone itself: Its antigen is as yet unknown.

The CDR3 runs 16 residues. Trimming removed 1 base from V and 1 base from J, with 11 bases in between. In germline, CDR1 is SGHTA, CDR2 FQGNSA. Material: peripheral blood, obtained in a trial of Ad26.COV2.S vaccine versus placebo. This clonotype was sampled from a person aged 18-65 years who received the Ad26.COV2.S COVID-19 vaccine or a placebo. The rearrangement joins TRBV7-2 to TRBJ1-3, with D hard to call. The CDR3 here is CASSLVVGLSGNTIYF. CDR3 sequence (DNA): TGTGCCAGCAGCTTAGTGGTGGGCTTGTCTGGAAACACCATATATTTT.